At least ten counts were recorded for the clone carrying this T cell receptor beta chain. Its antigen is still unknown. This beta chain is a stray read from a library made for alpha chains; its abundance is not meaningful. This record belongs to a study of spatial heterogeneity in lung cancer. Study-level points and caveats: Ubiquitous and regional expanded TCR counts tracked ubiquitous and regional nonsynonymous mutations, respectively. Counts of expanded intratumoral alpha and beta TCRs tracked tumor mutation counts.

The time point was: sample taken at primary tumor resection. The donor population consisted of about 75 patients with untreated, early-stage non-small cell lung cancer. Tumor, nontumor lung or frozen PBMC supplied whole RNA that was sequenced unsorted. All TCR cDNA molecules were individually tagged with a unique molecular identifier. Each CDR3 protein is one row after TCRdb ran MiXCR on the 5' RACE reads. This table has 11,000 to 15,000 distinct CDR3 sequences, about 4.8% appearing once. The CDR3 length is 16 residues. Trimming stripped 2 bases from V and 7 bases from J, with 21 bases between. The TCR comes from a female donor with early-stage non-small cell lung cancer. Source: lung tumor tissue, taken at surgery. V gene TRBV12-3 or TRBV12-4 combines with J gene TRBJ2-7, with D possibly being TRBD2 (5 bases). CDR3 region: CASSLPGGLPTGEQYF. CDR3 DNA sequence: TGTGCCAGCAGTTTACCGGGCGGACTCCCCACTGGGGAGCAGTACTTC.